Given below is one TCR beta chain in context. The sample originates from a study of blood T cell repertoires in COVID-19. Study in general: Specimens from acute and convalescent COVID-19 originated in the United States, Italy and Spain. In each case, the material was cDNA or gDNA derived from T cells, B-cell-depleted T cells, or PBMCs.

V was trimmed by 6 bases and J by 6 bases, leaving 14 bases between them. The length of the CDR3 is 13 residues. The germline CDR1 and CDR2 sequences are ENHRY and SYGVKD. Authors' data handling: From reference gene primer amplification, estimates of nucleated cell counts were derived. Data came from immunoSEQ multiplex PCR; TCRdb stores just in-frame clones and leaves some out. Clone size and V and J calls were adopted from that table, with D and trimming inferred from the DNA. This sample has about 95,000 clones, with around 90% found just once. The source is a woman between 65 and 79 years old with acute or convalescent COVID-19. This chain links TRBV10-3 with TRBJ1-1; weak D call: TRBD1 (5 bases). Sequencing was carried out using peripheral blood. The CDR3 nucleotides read TGTGCCATCAGCGGGGCGGGGTCGGCTGAAGCTTTCTTT. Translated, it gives CAISGAGSAEAFF.